These 22 T cell receptor beta chains were all obtained from the same sample, sequenced in a study of blood T cell repertoires in COVID-19. TCRdb keeps only in-frame clones here, not all; method: immunoSEQ multiplex PCR. The sample has some 220,000 clones, roughly 81% seen once. Sequencing was carried out using peripheral blood. Receptor source: a man aged 50 to 60 who had recovered from COVID-19.

The chain couples TRBV2 to TRBJ2-5; 11 bases agree with TRBD1. The CDR3 is 17 amino acids. V lost 10 bases and J lost 4; bases outside the gene matches: 17. The germline CDR1 and CDR2 sequences are SNHLY and FYNNEI. The CDR3 bases are TGTGCCACCCGGCGTCTCCCGGACAGGGGGCTTCTAGAGACCCAGTACTTC. It yields the protein CATRRLPDRGLLETQYF.

The chain carries TRBV28 and TRBJ2-2; D possibly corresponds to TRBD2 (6 bases). The V end lost 5 bases, the J end lost 5 bases, and 18 bases lay between the germline ends. CDR3 length equals 16 residues. Germline V gene lookup returns CDR1 MDHEN and CDR2 SYDVKM. The CDR3 DNA sequence: TGTGCCAGCAGTCTAGGGTGGTTCGCGGGGACCGGGGAGCTGTTTTTT. This encodes CASSLGWFAGTGELFF.

This chain uses TRBV14 with TRBJ2-1; TRBD2 matches at 12 bases. Germline CDR1 and CDR2: SGHDN and FVKESK. With V trimmed by 5 bases and J by 9 bases, 8 bases remained unmatched. The CDR3 consists of 15 residues. Written as DNA, the CDR3 is TGTGCCAGCAGCAAGACTAGCGGGAGAGCCCCTGAGCAGTTCTTC. Translated: CASSKTSGRAPEQFF. The full variable domain, completed using reference TRBV14 and TRBJ2-1, is EAGVTQFPSHSVIEKGQTVTLRCDPISGHDNLYWYRRVMGKEIKFLLHFVKESKQDESGMPNNRFLAERTGGTYSTLKVQPAELEDSGVYFCASSKTSGRAPEQFFGPGTRLTVL.

The chain carries TRBV15 and TRBJ2-1, with 8 bases aligning to TRBD2. The length of the CDR3 is 18 residues. The V gene's germline CDR1 is LNHNV and CDR2 YYDKDF (reference sequence). V shed 8 bases and J 2 bases; nucleotides not matched to a gene: 17. For the CDR3, the DNA is TGTGCCACCCGGACCGGGGGGGCGACTAGCGAAGCCTACAATGAGCAGTTCTTC. Translating gives CATRTGGATSEAYNEQFF. Supplemented by reference TRBV15 and TRBJ2-1, the full variable domain reads DAMVIQNPRYQVTQFGKPVTLSCSQTLNHNVMYWYQQKSSQAPKLLFHYYDKDFNNEADTPDNFQSRRPNTSFCFLDIRSPGLGDTAMYLCATRTGGATSEAYNEQFFGPGTRLTVL.

This chain connects TRBV29-1 to TRBJ2-3, with unresolved D. V lost 7 bases, J lost 0 bases, and 5 bases lay in between. Germline CDR1 and CDR2: SQVTM and ANQGSEA. This CDR3 has 11 amino acids. CDR3 nucleotide sequence: TGCAGCGCCGGGAGCACAGATACGCAGTATTTT. This translates into CSAGSTDTQYF.

The rearrangement uses TRBV19 and TRBJ2-2, with 9 positions matching TRBD2. V gave up 1 base and J gave up 1 base; unmatched junction bases: 1. Looked up from germline, CDR1 is LNHDA and CDR2 is SQIVND (reference sequence). This CDR3 spans 16 amino acids. The CDR3 region has the DNA TGTGCCAGTAGTATAGCACTAGCGGGGAACACCGGGGAGCTGTTTTTT. Its translation is CASSIALAGNTGELFF.

V gene TRBV6-5 combines with J gene TRBJ1-6; TRBD1 aligns across 11 bases. In germline, CDR1 is MNHEY, CDR2 SVGAGI. This CDR3 contains 14 residues. The ends lost 4 bases at V and 10 bases at J; junction bases unmatched: 3. DNA for the CDR3: TGTGCCAGCAGTTGGGGGACAGGGGGATCACCCCTCCACTTT. This encodes CASSWGTGGSPLHF.

This clone was detected once. The rearrangement joins TRBV28 to TRBJ1-2; 7 positions agree with TRBD1. V lost 5 bases, J lost 8 bases, and 5 bases stayed unmatched. Per the germline V gene, CDR1 is MDHEN and CDR2 is SYDVKM. CDR3 length: 12 amino acids. CDR3 sequence reads: CASSVTGSGYTF. The CDR3 coding sequence is TGTGCCAGCAGTGTGACAGGGAGCGGCTACACCTTC.

The chain has TRBV6-5 and TRBJ1-1; a possible D gene is TRBD1 (5 bases). Germline CDR1 is MNHEY and CDR2 is SVGAGI. The CDR3 runs 12 residues. V was shortened by 2 bases and J by 12 bases, with 13 bases between the two germline ends. The CDR3 spells CASSYHRGDTFF. The DNA of the CDR3 is TGTGCCAGCAGTTACCACCGGGGGGATACTTTCTTT.

This clone appeared a few times. This sequence joins TRBV5-6 and TRBJ1-1; no clear D gene. The ends were cut back, 3 bases at V and 10 bases at J, with 19 bases in the middle. Germline lookup yields CDR1 SGHDT and CDR2 YYEEEE. CDR3 size: 14 residues. The CDR3 sequence: CASSSIGDPRGAFF. CDR3 in DNA: TGTGCCAGCAGCTCGATCGGGGATCCAAGAGGAGCTTTCTTT.

The chain recombines TRBV6-5 with TRBJ2-3; 10 nucleotides align to TRBD2. Per germline, CDR1 MNHEY and CDR2 SVGAGI. The CDR3 runs to 14 residues. Losses at the gene ends were 7 bases for V and 6 bases for J; bases not matched to a gene: 7. CDR3: CASKLAGQQDTQYF. DNA for the CDR3: TGTGCCAGCAAACTAGCGGGGCAGCAGGATACGCAGTATTTT.

This clone was observed a handful of times. V gene TRBV5-1 combines with J gene TRBJ1-6; D is perhaps TRBD1 (6 bases). The CDR3 has 15 amino acids. Deletions cut 1 base from V and 7 bases from J, with 12 bases between. CDR1 and CDR2 from the germline V gene are SGHRS and YFSETQ. CDR3 sequence (DNA): TGCGCCAGCAGCTTGTGGGCAGGGGTAAATTCACCCCTCCACTTT. Translated, it gives CASSLWAGVNSPLHF.

The V and J genes are TRBV10-2 and TRBJ1-1; D ambiguous. The CDR3 contains 15 residues. The germline CDR1 and CDR2 sequences are WSHSY and SAAADI. V gave up 6 bases and J gave up 3 bases, with 17 bases separating them. This chain's CDR3 is CASRNEGGSYTEAFF. In DNA, the CDR3 is TGCGCCAGCAGAAATGAGGGTGGTTCATACACTGAAGCTTTCTTT.

The chain combines TRBV28 with TRBJ1-2; D call uncertain. This CDR3 is built from 15 residues. The V gene lost 2 bases and the J gene lost 4 bases, with 14 bases spanning the gap. The germline V gene has CDR1 MDHEN and CDR2 SYDVKM. This CDR3 is CASSLTRPLSYGYTF. The CDR3 region has the DNA TGTGCCAGCAGTTTAACTCGTCCCCTAAGCTATGGCTACACCTTC.

The V gene is TRBV27, the J gene TRBJ2-4; D is perhaps TRBD2 (6 bases). The V gene lost 7 bases and the J gene lost 0 bases, with 22 bases spanning the gap. The CDR3 runs 18 residues. Germline CDR1 and CDR2: MNHEY and SMNVEV (reference sequence). CDR3 bases: TGTGCCAGCATTGTAGGGCACCGGGACTTTTTAGCCAAAAACATTCAGTACTTC. Protein sequence: CASIVGHRDFLAKNIQYF.

This clone occurred many times. The chain combines TRBV10-1 with TRBJ1-3; D gene ambiguous. From germline, CDR1 is WNHNN and CDR2 SYGVQD (reference sequence). The V gene lost 3 bases and the J gene lost 4 bases, with 7 bases spanning the gap. The CDR3 extends over 13 amino acids. The CDR3 bases are TGCGCCAGCAGTGAATATCGGGGAAACACCATATATTTT. Protein product: CASSEYRGNTIYF.

This sequence joins TRBV7-9 and TRBJ2-7, with 8 nucleotides matching TRBD1. The V segment lost 4 bases and the J segment 3 bases; nucleotides outside the gene matches: 8. The CDR3 covers 15 residues. CDR1 is SEHNR, CDR2 FQNEAQ, per germline (reference sequence). CDR3 nucleotide sequence: TGTGCCAGCAGCTCCGACAGGGGAGGAGGCTACGAGCAGTACTTC. Translation gives CASSSDRGGGYEQYF.

This clone showed up just a few times. This chain uses TRBV27 with TRBJ2-6, with D unresolved. The CDR3 runs 14 residues. The germline V gene encodes CDR1 MNHEY and CDR2 SMNVEV (reference sequence). Trimming took off 7 bases at V and 0 bases at J, with 7 bases between the two ends. The CDR3 sequence: CASTSHSGANVLTF. The CDR3 DNA reads TGTGCCAGCACCAGTCACTCTGGGGCCAACGTCCTGACTTTC.

This clone has more than one count but fewer than ten. The chain employs TRBV28 and TRBJ2-7; TRBD1 matches at 7 bases. The germline CDR1 and CDR2 sequences are MDHEN and SYDVKM. V lost 6 bases, J lost 3 bases, and 11 bases stayed unmatched. The CDR3 is 15 residues long. For the CDR3, the DNA is TGTGCCAGCAGGTCACAGGGGCCCCGCCACTACGAGCAGTACTTC. This codes for CASRSQGPRHYEQYF. Variable domain in full (rest from reference TRBV28 and TRBJ2-7): DVKVTQSSRYLVKRTGEKVFLECVQDMDHENMFWYRQDPGLGLRLIYFSYDVKMKEKGDIPEGYSVSREKKERFSLILESASTNQTSMYLCASRSQGPRHYEQYFGPGTRLTVT.

The CDR3 nucleotides read TGCAGCGTCTTACTACTAGCGGGAGGCCGCGATACGCAGTATTTT. This encodes CSVLLLAGGRDTQYF. The chain carries TRBV29-1 and TRBJ2-3; 12 bases match TRBD2. J was trimmed by 6 bases and V by 6 bases; bases with no gene match: 10. Germline V gene data show CDR1 as SQVTM and CDR2 as ANQGSEA. The CDR3 has 15 amino acids.

The chain carries TRBV10-2 and TRBJ2-1, with 10 positions matching TRBD2. CDR1 is WSHSY and CDR2 is SAAADI in the germline V gene. This CDR3 comprises 13 residues. After removal of 8 bases from V and 10 bases from J, the junction contained 8 bases not matched to a gene. The CDR3 here is CASSLAGYGEQFF. The CDR3 coding sequence is TGCGCCAGCTCACTAGCGGGGTACGGGGAGCAGTTCTTC.

The V and J genes are TRBV28 and TRBJ1-2; TRBD1 aligns across 10 bases. Germline loops: CDR1 MDHEN, CDR2 SYDVKM. V trimming: 4 bases; J trimming: 4 bases; junction bases outside the gene matches: 12. The CDR3 contains 17 residues. The CDR3 loop is CASSSGTRQGAGYGYTF. CDR3 nucleotides: TGTGCCAGCAGTTCGGGGACGCGACAGGGGGCGGGCTATGGCTACACCTTC.